The rows below give T cell receptor beta chains drawn from one sample of a study of type 1 and type 2 diabetes patients. TCRdb re-analysed the multiplex PCR reads in MiXCR, keeping a single row per CDR3 protein. The top ten clones hold around 13% of a sample with fewer than 300,000 distinct CDR3 sequences, more than 45% of them seen once. Source material: peripheral blood mononuclear cells (PBMCs). All receptors come from a man between 18 and 35 years old with type 2 diabetes. Both conserved end residues are part of each CDR3. Each record gives: CDR3 DNA, CDR3 protein, J gene, D gene, clone size, V gene. The D gene is left open where the match is weak. Part of the rows lack a size; the others show once, few, many or a class for expanded clones.

cdr3_nt: TGTGCCAGCAGTAGAGGGTCACTAGCGGGAATCACAGATACGCAGTATTTT
cdr3_aa: CASSRGSLAGITDTQYF
j_call: TRBJ2-3
d_call: TRBD2
clone_size: .
v_call: TRBV28

cdr3_nt: TGTGCCAGTGTAGGGACACTCGGTTCACCCCTCCACTTT
cdr3_aa: CASVGTLGSPLHF
j_call: TRBJ1-6
d_call: .
clone_size: .
v_call: TRBV7-2

cdr3_nt: TGCAGTGCTAGGTTTCCTACAGGGAGGAATGAGCAGTTCTTC
cdr3_aa: CSARFPTGRNEQFF
j_call: TRBJ2-1
d_call: .
clone_size: .
v_call: TRBV20-1

cdr3_nt: TGTGCCAGCAGTTCCTGGGACAGGGGGTCCGGGGAGCTGTTTTTT
cdr3_aa: CASSSWDRGSGELFF
j_call: TRBJ2-2
d_call: TRBD1
clone_size: .
v_call: TRBV12-3/TRBV12-4

cdr3_nt: TGTGCCAGCAGTGAAGCGGGACAGTTCCTCACTGAAGCTTTCTTT
cdr3_aa: CASSEAGQFLTEAFF
j_call: TRBJ1-1
d_call: TRBD1
clone_size: .
v_call: TRBV7-3

cdr3_nt: TGTGCCAGCAGCTTGGGGCTAGCGGCCCAGTACTTC
cdr3_aa: CASSLGLAAQYF
j_call: TRBJ2-5
d_call: TRBD2
clone_size: .
v_call: TRBV13

cdr3_nt: TGCGCCAGCAGCCAAGTCGGGGGTACGCAGTATTTT
cdr3_aa: CASSQVGGTQYF
j_call: TRBJ2-3
d_call: .
clone_size: .
v_call: TRBV7-3

cdr3_nt: TGTGCCAGCAGTTTTAATCCTGCAACTAATGAAAAACTGTTTTTT
cdr3_aa: CASSFNPATNEKLFF
j_call: TRBJ1-4
d_call: .
clone_size: few
v_call: TRBV12-3/TRBV12-4

cdr3_nt: TGTGCCAGCAGCAGGACACACGAAGCTTTCTTT
cdr3_aa: CASSRTHEAFF
j_call: TRBJ1-1
d_call: .
clone_size: .
v_call: TRBV7-2

cdr3_nt: TGTGCCATCAGTGAAGTTTGGGAGCATCAGCCCCAGCATTTT
cdr3_aa: CAISEVWEHQPQHF
j_call: TRBJ1-5
d_call: .
clone_size: few
v_call: TRBV10-3

cdr3_nt: TGTGCCAGCAGAGGATCGACAGATTTTAAAGAGACCCAGTACTTC
cdr3_aa: CASRGSTDFKETQYF
j_call: TRBJ2-5
d_call: .
clone_size: .
v_call: TRBV28